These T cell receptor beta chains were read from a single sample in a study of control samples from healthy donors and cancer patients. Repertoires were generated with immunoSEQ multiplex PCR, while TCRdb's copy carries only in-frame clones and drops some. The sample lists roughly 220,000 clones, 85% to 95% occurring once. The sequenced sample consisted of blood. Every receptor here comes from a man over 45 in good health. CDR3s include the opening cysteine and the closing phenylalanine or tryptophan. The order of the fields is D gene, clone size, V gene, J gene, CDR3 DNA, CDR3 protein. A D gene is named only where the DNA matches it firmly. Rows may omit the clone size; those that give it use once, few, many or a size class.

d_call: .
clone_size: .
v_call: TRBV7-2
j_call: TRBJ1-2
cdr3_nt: TGTGCCAGCAGCCTCCCAGAGAAGGGGGATAGCTATGGCTACACCTTC
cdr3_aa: CASSLPEKGDSYGYTF

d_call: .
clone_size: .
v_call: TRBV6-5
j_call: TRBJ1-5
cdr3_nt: TGTGCCAGCAGTTACAGGAGCAATCAGCCCCAGCATTTT
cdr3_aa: CASSYRSNQPQHF

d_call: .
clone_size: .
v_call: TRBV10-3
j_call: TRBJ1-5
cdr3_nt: TGTGCCATCAGTGGACAGATCAATCAGCCCCAGCATTTT
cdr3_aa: CAISGQINQPQHF

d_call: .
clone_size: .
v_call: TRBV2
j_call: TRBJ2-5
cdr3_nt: TGTGCCAGCAGAGACACGACCCAGTACTTC
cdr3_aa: CASRDTTQYF

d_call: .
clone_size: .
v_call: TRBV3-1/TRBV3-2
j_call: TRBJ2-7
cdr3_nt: TGTGCCAGCAGCACTGGGAGAAGCTACGAGCAGTACTTC
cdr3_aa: CASSTGRSYEQYF

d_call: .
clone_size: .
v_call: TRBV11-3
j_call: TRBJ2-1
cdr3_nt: TGTGCCAGCAGCTTCGGGGGAGTAGGGATCGGTGAGCAGTTCTTC
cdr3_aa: CASSFGGVGIGEQFF

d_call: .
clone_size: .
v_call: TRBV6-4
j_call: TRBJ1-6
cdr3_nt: TGTGCCAGCAGCATTGGACAGCTAACTAGCTCCTATAATTCACCCCTCCACTTT
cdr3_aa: CASSIGQLTSSYNSPLHF

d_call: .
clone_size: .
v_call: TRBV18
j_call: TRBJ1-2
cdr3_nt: TGTGCCAGCTCCGACAGCAACTATGGCTACACCTTC
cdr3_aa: CASSDSNYGYTF

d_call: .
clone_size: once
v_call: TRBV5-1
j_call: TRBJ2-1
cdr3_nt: TGCGCCAGCAGCCCTTCCGGGACCCCTAGCTACAATGAGCAGTTCTTC
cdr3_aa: CASSPSGTPSYNEQFF

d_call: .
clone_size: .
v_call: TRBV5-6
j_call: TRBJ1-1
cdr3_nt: TGTGCCAGCAGCTTGGTTGGGGAAGCTTTCTTT
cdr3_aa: CASSLVGEAFF

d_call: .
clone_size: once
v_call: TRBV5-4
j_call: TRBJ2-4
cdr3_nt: TGTGCCAGCAGCTTGGACGGGGACATTCAGTACTTC
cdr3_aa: CASSLDGDIQYF

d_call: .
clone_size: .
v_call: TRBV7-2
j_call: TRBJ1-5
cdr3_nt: TGTGCCAGCAGCCATTTCCAGGGGCTCGATCAGCCCCAGCATTTT
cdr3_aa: CASSHFQGLDQPQHF

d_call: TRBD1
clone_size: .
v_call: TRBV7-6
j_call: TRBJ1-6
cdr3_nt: TGTGCCAGCAGCTTAAGGGGACAGGGTGATTCACCCCTCCACTTT
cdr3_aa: CASSLRGQGDSPLHF

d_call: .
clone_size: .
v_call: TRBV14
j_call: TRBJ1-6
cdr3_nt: TGTGCCAGCAGCCAAGATCCTAACTCATATTCACCCCTCCACTTT
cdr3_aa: CASSQDPNSYSPLHF

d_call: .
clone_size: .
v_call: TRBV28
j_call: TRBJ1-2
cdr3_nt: TGTGCCAGTAATAACCGGGGGCGAAACTATGGCTACACCTTC
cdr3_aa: CASNNRGRNYGYTF

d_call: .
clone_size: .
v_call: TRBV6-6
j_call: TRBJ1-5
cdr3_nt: TGTGCCAGCAGTTACTCGGTAAATCAGCCCCAGCATTTT
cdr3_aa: CASSYSVNQPQHF

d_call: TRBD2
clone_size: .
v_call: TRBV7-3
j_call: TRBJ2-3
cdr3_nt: TGTGCCAGCAGCTTATCCGTAGCGGGGGGGCCAGGGACGCAGTATTTT
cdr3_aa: CASSLSVAGGPGTQYF

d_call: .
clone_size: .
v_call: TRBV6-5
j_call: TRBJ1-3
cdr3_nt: TGTGCCAGCAGTTACGACAGGAGTGGAAACACCATATATTTT
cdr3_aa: CASSYDRSGNTIYF

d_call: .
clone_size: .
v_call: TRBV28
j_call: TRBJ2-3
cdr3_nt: TGTGCCAGCAGTTTTCCGGGGGGCAGCACAGATACGCAGTATTTT
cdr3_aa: CASSFPGGSTDTQYF

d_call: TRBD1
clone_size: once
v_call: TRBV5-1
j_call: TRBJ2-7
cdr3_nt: TGCGCCAGCAGCTTCGCCACAGGGGACTACGAGCAGTACTTC
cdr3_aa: CASSFATGDYEQYF

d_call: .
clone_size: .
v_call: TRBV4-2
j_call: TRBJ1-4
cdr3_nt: TGTGCCAGCAGCCAAGACACAGTTAATGAAAAACTGTTTTTT
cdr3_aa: CASSQDTVNEKLFF

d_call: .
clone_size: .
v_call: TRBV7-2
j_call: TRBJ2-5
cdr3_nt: TGTGCCAGCAGCTTATTATCAGGAGGGGGGGAGACCCAGTACTTC
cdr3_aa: CASSLLSGGGETQYF

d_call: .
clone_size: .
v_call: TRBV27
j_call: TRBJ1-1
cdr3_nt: TGTGCCAGCAGTTTAAGGGGGGGCCCTGAAGCTTTCTTT
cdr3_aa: CASSLRGGPEAFF

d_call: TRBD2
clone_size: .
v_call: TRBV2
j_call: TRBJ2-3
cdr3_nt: TGTGCCAGCACGCGGGGGTGGGCCACAGATACGCAGTATTTT
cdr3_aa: CASTRGWATDTQYF

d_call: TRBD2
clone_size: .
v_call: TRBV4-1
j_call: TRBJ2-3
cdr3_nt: TGCGCCAGCAGCCCCCCGACTAGCGAGGGGAGAGATACGCAGTATTTT
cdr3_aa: CASSPPTSEGRDTQYF

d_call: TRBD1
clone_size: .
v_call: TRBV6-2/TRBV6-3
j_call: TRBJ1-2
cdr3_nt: TGTGCCAGCAGCGATGGGACAGGCGCTTATGGCTACACCTTC
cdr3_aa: CASSDGTGAYGYTF

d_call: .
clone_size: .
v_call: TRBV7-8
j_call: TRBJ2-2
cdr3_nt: TGTGCCAGCAGCCCCCCGCCAGGGAACACCGGGGAGCTGTTTTTT
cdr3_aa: CASSPPPGNTGELFF

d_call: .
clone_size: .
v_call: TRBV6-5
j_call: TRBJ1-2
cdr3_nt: TGTGCCAGCAGTTACTCGCGGACGGAGTATGGCTACACCTTC
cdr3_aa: CASSYSRTEYGYTF

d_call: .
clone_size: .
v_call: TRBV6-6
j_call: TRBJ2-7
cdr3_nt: TGTGCCAGCAGTTCCCCGTACGAGCAGTACTTC
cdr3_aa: CASSSPYEQYF

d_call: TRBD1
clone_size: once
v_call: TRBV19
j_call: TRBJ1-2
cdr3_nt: TGTGCCAGTAGTAAGACTGACAGGGAATTCTCCTTC
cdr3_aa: CASSKTDREFSF

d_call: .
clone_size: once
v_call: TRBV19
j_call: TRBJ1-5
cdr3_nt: TGTGCCAGTAGTCTACCGGGACGCACGCCATATAGCAATCAGCCCCAGCATTTT
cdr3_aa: CASSLPGRTPYSNQPQHF

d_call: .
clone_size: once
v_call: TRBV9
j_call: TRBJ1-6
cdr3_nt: TGTGCCAGCAGTTTCGGGGGGTCACCCCTCCACTTT
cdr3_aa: CASSFGGSPLHF

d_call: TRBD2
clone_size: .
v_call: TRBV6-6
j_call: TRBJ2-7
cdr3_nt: TGTGCCAGCAGTCCCCGACTAGCGGTGAGCTCCTACGAGCAGTACTTC
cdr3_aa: CASSPRLAVSSYEQYF

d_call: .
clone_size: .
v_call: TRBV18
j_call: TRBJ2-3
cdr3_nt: TGTGCCAGCTCACCCGTCGCTGGTGGCACAGATACGCAGTATTTT
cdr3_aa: CASSPVAGGTDTQYF

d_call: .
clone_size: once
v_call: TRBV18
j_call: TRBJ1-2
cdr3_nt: TGTGCCAGCTCACCAGCGGCCCTCATCCAATATGGCTACACCTTC
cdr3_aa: CASSPAALIQYGYTF

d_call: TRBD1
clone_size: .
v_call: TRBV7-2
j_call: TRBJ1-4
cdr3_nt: TGTGCCAGCAGCCAGGACAGGGGGCGTGAAAAACTGTTTTTT
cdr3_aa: CASSQDRGREKLFF

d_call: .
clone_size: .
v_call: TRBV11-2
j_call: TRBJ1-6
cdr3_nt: TGTGCCAGCAGCTTAAACAAGGGATCTGTTTCACCCCTCCACTTT
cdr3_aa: CASSLNKGSVSPLHF

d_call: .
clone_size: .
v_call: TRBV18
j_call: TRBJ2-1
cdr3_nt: TGTGCCAGCTCAGGCACCCTCGGGAACAATGAGCAGTTCTTC
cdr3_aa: CASSGTLGNNEQFF

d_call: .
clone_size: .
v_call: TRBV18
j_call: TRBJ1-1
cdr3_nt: TGTGCCAGCTCAACTGACGGGAACACTGAAGCTTTCTTT
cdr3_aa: CASSTDGNTEAFF

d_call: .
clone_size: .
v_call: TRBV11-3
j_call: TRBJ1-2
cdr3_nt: TGTGCCAGTCGCGGGGTCCCCGGCTATGGCTACACCTTC
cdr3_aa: CASRGVPGYGYTF

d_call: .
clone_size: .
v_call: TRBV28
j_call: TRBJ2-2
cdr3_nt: TGTGCCAGTCGTCTTGGGAGGGGGCGGGCCGGGGAGCTGTTTTTT
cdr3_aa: CASRLGRGRAGELFF

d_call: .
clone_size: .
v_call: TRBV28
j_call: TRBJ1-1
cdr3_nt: TGTGCCAGCTATGTTCCGGGGCTGAACACTGAAGCTTTCTTT
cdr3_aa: CASYVPGLNTEAFF

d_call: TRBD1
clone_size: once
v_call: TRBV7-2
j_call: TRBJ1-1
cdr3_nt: TGTGCCAGCAGCTTGGCCGGGACAGAGAACACTGAAGCTTTCTTT
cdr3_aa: CASSLAGTENTEAFF

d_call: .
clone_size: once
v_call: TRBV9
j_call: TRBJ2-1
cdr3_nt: TGTGCCAGCAGCGTAGGGGGTGGTTCCTACAATGAGCAGTTCTTC
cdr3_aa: CASSVGGGSYNEQFF

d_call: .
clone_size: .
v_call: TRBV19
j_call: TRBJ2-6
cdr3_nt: TGTGCCAGTAGTACAGGCTCTGGGGCCAACGTCCTGACTTTC
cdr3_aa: CASSTGSGANVLTF

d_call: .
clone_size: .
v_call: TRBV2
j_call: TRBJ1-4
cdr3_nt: TGTGCCAGCAGTGAAGCGGCGGGATTATCGTCTAATGAAAAACTGTTTTTT
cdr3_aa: CASSEAAGLSSNEKLFF

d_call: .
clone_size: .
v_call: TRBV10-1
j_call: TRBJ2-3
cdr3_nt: TGCGCCAGCAGGACGGACAGTCCAGGGGATACGCAGTATTTT
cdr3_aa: CASRTDSPGDTQYF

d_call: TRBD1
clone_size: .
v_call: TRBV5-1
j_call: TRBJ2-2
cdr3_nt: TGCGCCAGCAGCTTGTTCGGTCGGTCAGGGGGCACCGGGGAGCTGTTTTTT
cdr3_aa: CASSLFGRSGGTGELFF

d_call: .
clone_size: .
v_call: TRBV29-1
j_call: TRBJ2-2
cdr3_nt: TGCAGCGTTGGGTCAGGACCCAGGCGCACCGGGGAGCTGTTTTTT
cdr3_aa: CSVGSGPRRTGELFF

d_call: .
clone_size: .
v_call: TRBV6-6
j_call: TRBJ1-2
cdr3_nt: TGTGCCAGCAGAGCAGGAAACTATGGCTACACCTTC
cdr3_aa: CASRAGNYGYTF

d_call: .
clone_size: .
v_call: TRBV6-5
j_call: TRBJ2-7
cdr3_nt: TGTGCCAGCAGTCCCCGACGGAGCTCCTACGAGCAGTACTTC
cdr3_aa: CASSPRRSSYEQYF

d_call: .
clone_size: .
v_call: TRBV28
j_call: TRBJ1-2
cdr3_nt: TGTGCCAGCAGTTTATGGCCGGGTAGAGGTAACTATGGCTACACCTTC
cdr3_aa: CASSLWPGRGNYGYTF

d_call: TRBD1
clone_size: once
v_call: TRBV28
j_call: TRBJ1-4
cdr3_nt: TGTGCCAGCGTGACAGGGGGCAGCGAAAAACTGTTTTTT
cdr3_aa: CASVTGGSEKLFF